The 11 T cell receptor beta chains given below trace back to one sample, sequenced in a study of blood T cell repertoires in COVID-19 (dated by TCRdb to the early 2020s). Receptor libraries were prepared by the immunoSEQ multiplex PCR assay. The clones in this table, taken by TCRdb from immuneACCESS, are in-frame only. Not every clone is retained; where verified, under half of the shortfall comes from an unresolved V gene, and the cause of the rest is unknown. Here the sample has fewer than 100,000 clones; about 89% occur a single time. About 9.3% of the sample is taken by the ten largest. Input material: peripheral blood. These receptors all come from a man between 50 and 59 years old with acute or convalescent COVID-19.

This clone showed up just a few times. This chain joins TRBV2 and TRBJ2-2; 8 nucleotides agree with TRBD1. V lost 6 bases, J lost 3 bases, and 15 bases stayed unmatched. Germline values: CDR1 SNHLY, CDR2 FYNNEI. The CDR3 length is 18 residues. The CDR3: CASRLGQGASSYTGELFF. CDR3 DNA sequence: TGTGCCAGCAGGTTAGGGCAGGGGGCTTCATCCTACACCGGGGAGCTGTTTTTT. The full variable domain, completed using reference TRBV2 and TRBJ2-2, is EPEVTQTPSHQVTQMGQEVILRCVPISNHLYFYWYRQILGQKVEFLVSFYNNEISEKSEIFDDQFSVERPDGSNFTLKIRSTKLEDSAMYFCASRLGQGASSYTGELFFGEGSRLTVL.

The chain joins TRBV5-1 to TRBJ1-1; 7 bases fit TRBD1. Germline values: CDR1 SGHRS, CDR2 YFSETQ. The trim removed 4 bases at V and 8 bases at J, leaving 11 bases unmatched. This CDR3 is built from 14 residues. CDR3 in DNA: TGCGCCAGCAGCCCAGGGACAGCTATAGCCGAAGCTTTCTTT. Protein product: CASSPGTAIAEAFF.

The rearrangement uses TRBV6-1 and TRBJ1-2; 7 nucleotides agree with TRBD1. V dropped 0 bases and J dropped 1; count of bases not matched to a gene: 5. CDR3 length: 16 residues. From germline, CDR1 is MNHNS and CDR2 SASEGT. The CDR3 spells CASSEALAGGNYGYTF. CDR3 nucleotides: TGTGCCAGCAGTGAAGCGCTGGCAGGGGGTAACTATGGCTACACCTTC.

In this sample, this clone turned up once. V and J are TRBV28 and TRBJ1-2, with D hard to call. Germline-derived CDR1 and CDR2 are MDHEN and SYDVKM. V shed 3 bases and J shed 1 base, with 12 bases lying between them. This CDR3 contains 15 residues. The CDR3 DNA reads TGTGCCAGCAGTTTGGGTGGGCCTGGTAACTATGGCTACACCTTC. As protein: CASSLGGPGNYGYTF.

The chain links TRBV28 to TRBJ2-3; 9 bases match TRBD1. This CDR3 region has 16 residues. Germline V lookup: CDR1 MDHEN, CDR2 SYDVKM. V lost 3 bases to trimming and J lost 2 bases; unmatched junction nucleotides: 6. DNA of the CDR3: TGTGCCAGCAGTTTCGCGGGGACAGGGAACACAGATACGCAGTATTTT. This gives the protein CASSFAGTGNTDTQYF.

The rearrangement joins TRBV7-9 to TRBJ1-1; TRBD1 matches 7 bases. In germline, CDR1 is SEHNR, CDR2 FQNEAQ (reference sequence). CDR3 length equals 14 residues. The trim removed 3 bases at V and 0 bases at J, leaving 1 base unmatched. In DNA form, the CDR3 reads TGTGCCAGCAGCTTGGGGACAGTGAACACTGAAGCTTTCTTT. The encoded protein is CASSLGTVNTEAFF. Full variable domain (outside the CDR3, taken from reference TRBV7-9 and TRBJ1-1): DTGVSQNPRHKITKRGQNVTFRCDPISEHNRLYWYRQTLGQGPEFLTYFQNEAQLEKSRLLSDRFSAERPKGSFSTLEIQRTEQGDSAMYLCASSLGTVNTEAFFGQGTRLTVV.

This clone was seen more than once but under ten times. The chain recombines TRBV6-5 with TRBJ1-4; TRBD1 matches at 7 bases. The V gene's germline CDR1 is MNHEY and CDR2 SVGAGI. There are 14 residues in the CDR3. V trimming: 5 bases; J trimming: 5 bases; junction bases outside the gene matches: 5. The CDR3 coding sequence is TGTGCCAGCAGTCCCGACAGGGAAAATGAAAAACTGTTTTTT. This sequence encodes CASSPDRENEKLFF.

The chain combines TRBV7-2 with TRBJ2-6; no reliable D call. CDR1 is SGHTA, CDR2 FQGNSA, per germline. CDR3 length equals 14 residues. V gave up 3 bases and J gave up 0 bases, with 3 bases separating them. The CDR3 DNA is TGTGCCAGCAGCTTCAGCTCTGGGGCCAACGTCCTGACTTTC. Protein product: CASSFSSGANVLTF. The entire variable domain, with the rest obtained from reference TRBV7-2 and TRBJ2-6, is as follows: GAGVSQSPSNKVTEKGKDVELRCDPISGHTALYWYRQSLGQGLEFLIYFQGNSAPDKSGLPSDRFSAERTGGSVSTLTIQRTQQEDSAVYLCASSFSSGANVLTFGAGSRLTVL.

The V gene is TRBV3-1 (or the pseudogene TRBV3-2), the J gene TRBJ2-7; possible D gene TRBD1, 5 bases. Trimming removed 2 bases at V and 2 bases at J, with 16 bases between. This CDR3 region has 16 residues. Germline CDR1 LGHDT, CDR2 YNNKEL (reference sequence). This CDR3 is CASSQSDGAPTYEQYF. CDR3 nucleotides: TGTGCCAGCAGCCAATCCGATGGGGCACCGACCTACGAGCAGTACTTC.

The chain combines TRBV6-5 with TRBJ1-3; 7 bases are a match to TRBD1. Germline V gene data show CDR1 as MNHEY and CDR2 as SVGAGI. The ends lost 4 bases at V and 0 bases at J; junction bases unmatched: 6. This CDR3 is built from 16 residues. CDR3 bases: TGTGCCAGCAGTTTGATGGGACAGTCCTCTGGAAACACCATATATTTT. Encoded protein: CASSLMGQSSGNTIYF.

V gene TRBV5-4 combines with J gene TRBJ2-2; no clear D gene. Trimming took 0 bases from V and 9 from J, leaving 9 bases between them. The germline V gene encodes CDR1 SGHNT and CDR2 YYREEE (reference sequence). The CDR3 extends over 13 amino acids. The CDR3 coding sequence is TGTGCCAGCAGCTTGGAGGAGACCCGGGAGCTGTTTTTT. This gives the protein CASSLEETRELFF.